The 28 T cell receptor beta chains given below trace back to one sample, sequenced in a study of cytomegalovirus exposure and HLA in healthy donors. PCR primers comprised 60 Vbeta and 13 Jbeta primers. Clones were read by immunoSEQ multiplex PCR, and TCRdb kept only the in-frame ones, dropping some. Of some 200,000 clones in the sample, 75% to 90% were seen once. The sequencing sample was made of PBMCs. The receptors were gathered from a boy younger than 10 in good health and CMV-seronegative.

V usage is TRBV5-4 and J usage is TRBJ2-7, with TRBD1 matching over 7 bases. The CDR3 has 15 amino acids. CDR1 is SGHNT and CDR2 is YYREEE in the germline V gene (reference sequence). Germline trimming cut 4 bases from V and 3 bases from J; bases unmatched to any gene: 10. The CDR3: CASSPGDSIYYEQYF. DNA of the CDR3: TGTGCCAGCAGCCCTGGGGACAGCATTTACTACGAGCAGTACTTC.

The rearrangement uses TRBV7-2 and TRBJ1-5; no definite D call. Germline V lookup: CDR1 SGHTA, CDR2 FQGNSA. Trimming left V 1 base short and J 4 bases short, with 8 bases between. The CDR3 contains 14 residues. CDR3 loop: CASSLESGNQPQHF. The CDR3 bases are TGTGCCAGCAGCTTAGAATCGGGGAATCAGCCCCAGCATTTT.

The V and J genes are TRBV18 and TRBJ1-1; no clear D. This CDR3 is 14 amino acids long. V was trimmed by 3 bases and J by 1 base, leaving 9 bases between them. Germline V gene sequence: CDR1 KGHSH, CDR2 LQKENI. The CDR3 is CASSPGSSNTEAFF. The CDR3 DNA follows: TGTGCCAGCTCACCCGGGTCTTCGAACACTGAAGCTTTCTTT.

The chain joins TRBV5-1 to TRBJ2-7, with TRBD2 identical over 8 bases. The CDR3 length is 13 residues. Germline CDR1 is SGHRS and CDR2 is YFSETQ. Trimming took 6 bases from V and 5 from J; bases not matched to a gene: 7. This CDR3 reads CASTPPGGNEQYF. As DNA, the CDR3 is TGCGCCAGCACCCCACCGGGGGGGAACGAGCAGTACTTC.

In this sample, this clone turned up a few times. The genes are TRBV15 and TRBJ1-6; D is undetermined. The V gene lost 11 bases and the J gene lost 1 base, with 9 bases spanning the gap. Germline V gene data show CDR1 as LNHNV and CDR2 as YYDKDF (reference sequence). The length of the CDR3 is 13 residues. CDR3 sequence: CASRESYNSPLHF. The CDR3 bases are TGTGCCTCTCGGGAATCCTATAATTCACCCCTCCACTTT.

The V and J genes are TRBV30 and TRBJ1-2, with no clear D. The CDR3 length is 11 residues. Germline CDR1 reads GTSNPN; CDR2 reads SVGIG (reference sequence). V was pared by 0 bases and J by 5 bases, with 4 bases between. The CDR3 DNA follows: TGTGCCTGGAGTGTGGAGTATGGCTACACCTTC. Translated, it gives CAWSVEYGYTF.

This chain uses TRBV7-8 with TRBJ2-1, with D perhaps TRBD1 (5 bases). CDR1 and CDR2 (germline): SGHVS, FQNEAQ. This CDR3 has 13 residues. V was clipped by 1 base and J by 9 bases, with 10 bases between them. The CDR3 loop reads CASSLGRRGEQFF. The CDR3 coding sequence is TGTGCCAGCAGCTTAGGCCGAAGGGGTGAGCAGTTCTTC.

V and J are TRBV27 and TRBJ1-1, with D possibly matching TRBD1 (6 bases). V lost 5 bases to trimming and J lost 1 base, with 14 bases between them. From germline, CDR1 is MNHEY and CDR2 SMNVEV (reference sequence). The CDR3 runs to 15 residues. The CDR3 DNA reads TGTGCCAGCAGTCCCTCCCCAGGGGCGAACACTGAAGCTTTCTTT. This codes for CASSPSPGANTEAFF.

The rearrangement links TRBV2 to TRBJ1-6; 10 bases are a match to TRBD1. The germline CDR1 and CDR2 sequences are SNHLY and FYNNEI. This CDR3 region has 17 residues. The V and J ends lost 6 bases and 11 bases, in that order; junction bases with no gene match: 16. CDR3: CASSLRPRTGGSTPLHF. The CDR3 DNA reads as TGTGCCAGCAGCCTTCGACCACGGACAGGGGGAAGTACACCCCTCCACTTT.

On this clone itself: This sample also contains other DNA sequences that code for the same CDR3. In DNA form, the CDR3 reads TGCGCCAGCAGACCTTTTGCGGGGGCCTACGGGGCCGAGCAGTACTTC. Its translation is CASRPFAGAYGAEQYF. The chain combines TRBV10-2 with TRBJ2-7; a weak D match, TRBD2 (7 bases). The V end was cut by 6 bases, the J end by 6 bases, with 24 bases between. The germline CDR1 and CDR2 sequences are WSHSY and SAAADI. The CDR3 extends over 16 amino acids.

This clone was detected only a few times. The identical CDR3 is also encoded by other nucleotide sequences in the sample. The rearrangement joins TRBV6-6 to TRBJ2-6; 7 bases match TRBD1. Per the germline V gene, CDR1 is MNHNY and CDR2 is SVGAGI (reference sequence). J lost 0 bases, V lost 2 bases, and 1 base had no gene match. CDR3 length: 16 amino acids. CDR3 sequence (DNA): TGTGCCAGCAGTTACCGGGACAGCTCTGGGGCCAACGTCCTGACTTTC. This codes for CASSYRDSSGANVLTF.

CDR3 coding DNA: TGTGCCAGCAGGGGGGTGGACAGGGAGAATCAGCCCCAGCATTTT. It encodes CASRGVDRENQPQHF. The gene calls are TRBV6-4 and TRBJ1-5, with TRBD1 matching 8 bases. The CDR3 is made up of 15 amino acids. Trimming took 6 bases from V and 4 from J; bases not matched to a gene: 8. In germline, CDR1 is MRHNA, CDR2 SNTAGT.

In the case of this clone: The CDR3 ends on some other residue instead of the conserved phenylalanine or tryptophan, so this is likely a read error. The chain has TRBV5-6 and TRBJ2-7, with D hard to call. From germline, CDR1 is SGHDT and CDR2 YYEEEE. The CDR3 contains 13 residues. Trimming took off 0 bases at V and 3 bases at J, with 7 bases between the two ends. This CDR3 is CASSLAFDYEQYL. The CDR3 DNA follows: TGTGCCAGCAGCTTGGCTTTCGACTACGAGCAGTACCTC.

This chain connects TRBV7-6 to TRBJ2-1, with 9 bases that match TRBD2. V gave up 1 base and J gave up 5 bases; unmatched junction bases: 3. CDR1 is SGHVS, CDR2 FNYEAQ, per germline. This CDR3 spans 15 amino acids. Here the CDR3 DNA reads TGTGCCAGCAGCTTAGAACTAGCGGGTAACAATGAGCAGTTCTTC. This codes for CASSLELAGNNEQFF.

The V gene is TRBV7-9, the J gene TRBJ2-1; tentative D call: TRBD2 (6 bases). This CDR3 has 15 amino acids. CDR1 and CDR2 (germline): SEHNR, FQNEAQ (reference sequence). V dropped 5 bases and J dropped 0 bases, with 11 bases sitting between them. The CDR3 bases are TGTGCCAGCAGCCCCGGAGGGAGCTCCTACAATGAGCAGTTCTTC. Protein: CASSPGGSSYNEQFF. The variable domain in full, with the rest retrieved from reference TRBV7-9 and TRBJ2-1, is DTGVSQNPRHKITKRGQNVTFRCDPISEHNRLYWYRQTLGQGPEFLTYFQNEAQLEKSRLLSDRFSAERPKGSFSTLEIQRTEQGDSAMYLCASSPGGSSYNEQFFGPGTRLTVL.

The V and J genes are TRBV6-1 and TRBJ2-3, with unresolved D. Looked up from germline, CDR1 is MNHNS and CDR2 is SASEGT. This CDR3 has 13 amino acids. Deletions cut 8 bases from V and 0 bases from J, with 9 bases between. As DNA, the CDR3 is TGTGCCAGCTGTAGTACTAGCACAGATACGCAGTATTTT. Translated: CASCSTSTDTQYF.

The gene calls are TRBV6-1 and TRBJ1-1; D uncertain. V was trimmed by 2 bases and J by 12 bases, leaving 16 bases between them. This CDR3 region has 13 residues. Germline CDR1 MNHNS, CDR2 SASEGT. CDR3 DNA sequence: TGTGCCAGCAGTGAAACCGGGCCTTTCGGGACTTTCTTT. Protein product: CASSETGPFGTFF.

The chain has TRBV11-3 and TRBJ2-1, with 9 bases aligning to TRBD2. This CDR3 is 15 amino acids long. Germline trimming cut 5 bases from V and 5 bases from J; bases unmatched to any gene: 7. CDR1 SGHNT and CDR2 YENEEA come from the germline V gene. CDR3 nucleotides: TGTGCCAGCAGCGCCCGACTAGCGGAGGACAATGAGCAGTTCTTC. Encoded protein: CASSARLAEDNEQFF.

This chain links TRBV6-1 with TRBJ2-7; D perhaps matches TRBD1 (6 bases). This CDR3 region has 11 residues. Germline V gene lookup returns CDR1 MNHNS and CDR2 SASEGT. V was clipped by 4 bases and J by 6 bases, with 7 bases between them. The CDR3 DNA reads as TGTGCCAGCAGTGCACAGGGCGAGCAGTACTTC. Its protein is CASSAQGEQYF.

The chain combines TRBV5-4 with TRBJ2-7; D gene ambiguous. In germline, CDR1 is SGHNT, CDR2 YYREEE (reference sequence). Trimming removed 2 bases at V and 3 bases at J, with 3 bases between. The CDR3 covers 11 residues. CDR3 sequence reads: CASSLHYEQYF. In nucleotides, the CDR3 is TGTGCCAGCAGCTTACACTACGAGCAGTACTTC. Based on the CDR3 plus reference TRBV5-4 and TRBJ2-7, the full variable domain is ETGVTQSPTHLIKTRGQQVTLRCSSQSGHNTVSWYQQALGQGPQFIFQYYREEENGRGNFPPRFSGLQFPNYSSELNVNALELDDSALYLCASSLHYEQYFGPGTRLTVT.

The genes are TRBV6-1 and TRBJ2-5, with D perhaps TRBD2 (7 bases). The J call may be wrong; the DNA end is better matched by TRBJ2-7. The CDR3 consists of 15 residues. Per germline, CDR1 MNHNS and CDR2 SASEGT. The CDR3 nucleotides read TGTGCCAGCACCTTAGGGGGGGAGGGCCCCTACGAGCAGTACTTC. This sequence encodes CASTLGGEGPYEQYF.

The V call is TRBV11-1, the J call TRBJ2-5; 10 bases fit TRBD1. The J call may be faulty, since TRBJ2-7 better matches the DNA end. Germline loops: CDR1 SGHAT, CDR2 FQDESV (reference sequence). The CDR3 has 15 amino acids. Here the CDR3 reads CASSPDGQGGYEQYF. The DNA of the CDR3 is TGTGCCAGCAGCCCCGACGGACAGGGGGGCTACGAGCAGTACTTC.

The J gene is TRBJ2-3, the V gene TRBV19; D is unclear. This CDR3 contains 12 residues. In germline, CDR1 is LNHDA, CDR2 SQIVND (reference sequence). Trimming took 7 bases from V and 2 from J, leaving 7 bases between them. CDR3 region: CASNSNTDTQYF. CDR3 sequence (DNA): TGTGCCAGTAACTCTAACACAGATACGCAGTATTTT.

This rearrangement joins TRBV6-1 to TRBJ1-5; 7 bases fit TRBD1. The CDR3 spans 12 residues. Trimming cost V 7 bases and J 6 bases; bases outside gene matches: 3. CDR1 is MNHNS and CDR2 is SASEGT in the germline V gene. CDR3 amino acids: CASNNRGQPQHF. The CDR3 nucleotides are TGTGCCAGCAATAACAGGGGTCAGCCCCAGCATTTT.

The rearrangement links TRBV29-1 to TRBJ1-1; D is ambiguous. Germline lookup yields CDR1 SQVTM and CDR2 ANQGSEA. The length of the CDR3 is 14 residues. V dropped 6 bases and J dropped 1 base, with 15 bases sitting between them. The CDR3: CSVIPQTENTEAFF. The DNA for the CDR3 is TGCAGCGTAATCCCGCAAACAGAGAACACTGAAGCTTTCTTT.

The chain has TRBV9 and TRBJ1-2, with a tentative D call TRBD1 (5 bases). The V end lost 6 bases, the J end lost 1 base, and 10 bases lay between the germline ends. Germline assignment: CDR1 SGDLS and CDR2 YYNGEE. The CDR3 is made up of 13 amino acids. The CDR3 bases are TGTGCCAGCAACAAGGACATTAACTATGGCTACACCTTC. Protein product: CASNKDINYGYTF.

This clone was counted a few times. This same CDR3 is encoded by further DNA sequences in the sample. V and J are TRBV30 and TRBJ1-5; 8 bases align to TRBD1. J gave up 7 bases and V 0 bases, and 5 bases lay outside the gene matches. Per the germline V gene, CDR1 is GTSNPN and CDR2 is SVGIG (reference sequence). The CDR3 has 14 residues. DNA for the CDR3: TGTGCCTGGAGTGTGACAGGGGTGCAACAGCCCCAGCATTTT. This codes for CAWSVTGVQQPQHF.

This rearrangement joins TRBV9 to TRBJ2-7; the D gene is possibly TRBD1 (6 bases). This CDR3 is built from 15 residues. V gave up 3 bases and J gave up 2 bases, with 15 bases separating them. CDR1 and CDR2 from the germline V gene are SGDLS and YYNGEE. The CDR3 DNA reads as TGTGCCAGCAGCGCATTTAAGGGGGACACCTACGAGCAGTACTTC. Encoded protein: CASSAFKGDTYEQYF.